These 31 T cell receptor beta chains originate from one sample sequenced in a study of blood T cell repertoires in COVID-19. Measured with immunoSEQ multiplex PCR; TCRdb has only the in-frame clones, and not every one. This sample carries about 270,000 clones, around 92% of them seen once, and the ten largest clones take around 2.6%. The source material was peripheral blood. The receptor set was obtained from a person aged 18-35 years with COVID-19, enrolled during active disease.

V and J are TRBV19 and TRBJ2-7; the match to TRBD2 covers 8 bases. Losses at the gene ends were 6 bases for V and 2 bases for J; bases not matched to a gene: 6. CDR1 is LNHDA, CDR2 SQIVND, per germline (reference sequence). The CDR3 has 14 amino acids. CDR3 DNA sequence: TGTGCCAGTAGCCCAGCGGGAGCTACCTACGAGCAGTACTTC. This encodes CASSPAGATYEQYF.

The chain carries TRBV27 and TRBJ2-3; TRBD2 matches 12 bases. Germline CDR1 and CDR2: MNHEY and SMNVEV (reference sequence). The V gene end was trimmed by 5 bases and the J gene end by 5 bases; junction bases not matched to a gene: 5. The CDR3 extends over 15 amino acids. The CDR3 nucleotides read TGTGCCAGCAGTCTACTAGCGGGAGGACTAGATACGCAGTATTTT. This translates into CASSLLAGGLDTQYF.

J is TRBJ2-5 and V is TRBV4-2, with a weak D call TRBD1 (6 bases). The CDR3 has 16 amino acids. Germline-derived CDR1 and CDR2 are LGHNA and YNFKEQ. Trimming took off 0 bases at V and 4 bases at J, with 15 bases between the two ends. The CDR3 sequence is CASSQDLGRGSETQYF. The DNA for the CDR3 is TGTGCCAGCAGCCAAGATCTTGGAAGGGGGTCAGAGACCCAGTACTTC.

The V and J genes are TRBV30 and TRBJ2-5, with D maybe TRBD2 (7 bases). The V and J ends lost 5 bases and 2 bases respectively, with 24 bases between them. This CDR3 has 17 residues. Germline lookup yields CDR1 GTSNPN and CDR2 SVGIG (reference sequence). The CDR3: CAWRAAMGRGWQETQYF. CDR3 sequence (DNA): TGTGCCTGGCGGGCCGCTATGGGGAGGGGGTGGCAAGAGACCCAGTACTTC.

The chain employs TRBV9 and TRBJ2-2, with TRBD2 identical over 10 bases. CDR3 length: 17 residues. Germline V gene data show CDR1 as SGDLS and CDR2 as YYNGEE. V dropped 0 bases and J dropped 7; count of bases not matched to a gene: 9. CDR3 DNA: TGTGCCAGCAGCGTAGGGTCGCTAGCGGGAGCTTACGGGGAGCTGTTTTTT. Protein: CASSVGSLAGAYGELFF. Drawing the rest from reference TRBV9 and TRBJ2-2, the complete variable domain is DSGVTQTPKHLITATGQRVTLRCSPRSGDLSVYWYQQSLDQGLQFLIQYYNGEERAKGNILERFSAQQFPDLHSELNLSSLELGDSALYFCASSVGSLAGAYGELFFGEGSRLTVL.

The CDR3 bases are TGTGCCATCAGCCAGAGCCGGGATTATCCAGATACGCAGTATTTT. Protein product: CAISQSRDYPDTQYF. The chain couples TRBV10-3 to TRBJ2-3, with D possibly TRBD2 on 5 matching bases. The CDR3 covers 15 residues. V lost 6 bases and J lost 4, with 17 bases in between. CDR1 and CDR2 (germline): ENHRY, SYGVKD.

The rearrangement joins TRBV7-6 to TRBJ2-2; D is possibly TRBD2 (6 bases). The V gene's germline CDR1 is SGHVS and CDR2 FNYEAQ. V shed 0 bases and J shed 6 bases, with 11 bases lying between them. CDR3 size: 15 residues. The CDR3 reads CASSLARLDPGELFF. The CDR3 bases are TGTGCCAGCAGCTTAGCCCGACTAGACCCCGGGGAGCTGTTTTTT.

The chain combines TRBV11-2 with TRBJ2-7, with 7 bases aligning to TRBD2. Trimming at V came to 5 bases and at J to 5 bases, leaving 12 bases not matched to a gene. The CDR3 consists of 15 residues. From germline, CDR1 is SGHAT and CDR2 FQNNGV. Here the CDR3 reads CASSIMGREINEQYF. In nucleotides, the CDR3 is TGTGCCAGCAGCATAATGGGGCGGGAGATCAACGAGCAGTACTTC.

The sample holds one count of this clone. The chain carries TRBV5-1 and TRBJ2-5; TRBD1 might be the D (5 bases). Germline assignment: CDR1 SGHRS and CDR2 YFSETQ. Trimming cost V 0 bases and J 4 bases, with 16 bases left between them. CDR3 length equals 16 residues. Here the CDR3 reads CASSLGQGNVGETQYF. For the CDR3, the DNA is TGCGCCAGCAGCTTGGGGCAGGGAAACGTCGGAGAGACCCAGTACTTC.

On this clone itself: The sample holds other DNA sequences that translate to the same CDR3. The gene calls are TRBV6-5 and TRBJ2-2, with 9 bases identical to TRBD1. CDR1 and CDR2 (germline): MNHEY, SVGAGI. Trimming removed 0 bases from V and 4 bases from J; junction bases left unmatched: 3. The CDR3 sequence is 16 residues long. The CDR3 DNA follows: TGTGCCAGCAGTTACTCGGGACAGGGTACCACCGGGGAGCTGTTTTTT. This encodes CASSYSGQGTTGELFF.

The CDR3 here is CASSPLLAVSTDTQYF. For the CDR3, the DNA is TGTGCCAGCTCACCACTTCTAGCGGTTAGCACAGATACGCAGTATTTT. The chain combines TRBV18 with TRBJ2-3; 7 nucleotides line up with TRBD2. The CDR3 is 16 amino acids. Germline loops: CDR1 KGHSH, CDR2 LQKENI. J gave up 0 bases and V 1 base, and 4 bases lay outside the gene matches.

This clone has a single count. The rearrangement links TRBV28 to TRBJ1-5; TRBD1 agrees at 8 bases. V gave up 7 bases and J gave up 6 bases; unmatched junction bases: 5. This CDR3 has 13 residues. In germline, CDR1 is MDHEN, CDR2 SYDVKM. Here the CDR3 reads CASNKQGGQPQHF. CDR3 nucleotide sequence: TGTGCCAGCAATAAACAGGGGGGTCAGCCCCAGCATTTT.

This chain connects TRBV19 to TRBJ1-1; possibly TRBD1 for D (6 bases). The CDR3 contains 15 residues. The V gene lost 1 base and the J gene lost 2 bases, with 11 bases spanning the gap. CDR1 and CDR2 from the germline V gene are LNHDA and SQIVND (reference sequence). The CDR3 coding sequence is TGTGCCAGTAGTATAGGGGCAGGGGCAAACACTGAAGCTTTCTTT. Amino acids: CASSIGAGANTEAFF.

The V gene is TRBV24-1, the J gene TRBJ1-2; tentatively, D is TRBD1 (5 bases). The germline V and J ends were trimmed by 3 bases and 10 bases, with 17 bases remaining between them. Per the germline V gene, CDR1 is KGHDR and CDR2 is SFDVKD. The CDR3 length is 14 residues. As DNA, the CDR3 is TGTGCCACCAGTGATCCAGGGAAAGAGTTTGACTACACCTTC. This encodes CATSDPGKEFDYTF.

The CDR3 spells CASSFPGENTEAFF. The CDR3 DNA follows: TGTGCCAGCAGTTTCCCAGGGGAGAACACTGAAGCTTTCTTT. The chain uses TRBV28 and TRBJ1-1; D possibly corresponds to TRBD1 (6 bases). This CDR3 has 14 residues. The germline CDR1 and CDR2 sequences are MDHEN and SYDVKM. The germline V and J ends were trimmed by 3 bases and 1 base, with 9 bases remaining between them.

The rearrangement joins TRBV10-2 to TRBJ2-7; D gene unclear. V lost 2 bases to trimming and J lost 1 base, with 9 bases between them. The CDR3 is 14 residues long. The V gene's germline CDR1 is WSHSY and CDR2 SAAADI. The CDR3: CASSEIGGSYEQYF. CDR3 coding DNA: TGCGCCAGCAGTGAGATCGGCGGTTCCTACGAGCAGTACTTC.

V is TRBV6-5 and J is TRBJ1-5; D unclear. CDR3 length equals 13 residues. Deletions cut 2 bases from V and 4 bases from J, with 6 bases between. Per the germline V gene, CDR1 is MNHEY and CDR2 is SVGAGI. The CDR3 nucleotides read TGTGCCAGCAGTTACAGTCAGAATCAGCCCCAGCATTTT. This translates into CASSYSQNQPQHF.

The chain employs TRBV3-1 (or the pseudogene TRBV3-2) and TRBJ2-7; D unresolved. V dropped 1 base and J dropped 1 base, with 8 bases sitting between them. The CDR3 covers 14 residues. Germline V gene lookup returns CDR1 LGHDT and CDR2 YNNKEL (reference sequence). CDR3 amino acids: CASSQVSSSYEQYF. The CDR3 nucleotides are TGTGCCAGCAGCCAAGTTTCCAGTTCCTACGAGCAGTACTTC.

The chain is built from TRBV7-2 and TRBJ2-5; 8 nucleotides agree with TRBD2. The germline V gene has CDR1 SGHTA and CDR2 FQGNSA. The CDR3 sequence is 15 residues long. Trimming at V came to 5 bases and at J to 6 bases, leaving 11 bases not matched to a gene. The CDR3 DNA is TGTGCCAGCAGCCGGGAGGGACTCTCAATAAAGACCCAGTACTTC. Translated: CASSREGLSIKTQYF.

The chain is built from TRBV7-9 and TRBJ2-1; 10 nucleotides line up with TRBD2. Germline V gene data show CDR1 as SEHNR and CDR2 as FQNEAQ (reference sequence). The J segment lost 4 bases and the V segment lost 4 bases, leaving 7 bases of the junction unmatched. This CDR3 comprises 16 residues. The CDR3 DNA sequence: TGTGCCAGCAGCTCAAAACTAGCGGGAAGTTACAATGAGCAGTTCTTC. Translation: CASSSKLAGSYNEQFF.

The chain carries TRBV5-6 and TRBJ2-6; the D is unclear. CDR1 is SGHDT and CDR2 is YYEEEE in the germline V gene. The CDR3 covers 14 residues. V was shortened by 4 bases and J by 0 bases, with 5 bases between the two germline ends. In DNA, the CDR3 is TGTGCCAGCAGCCTAAGCTCTGGGGCCAACGTCCTGACTTTC. Translation gives CASSLSSGANVLTF.

Note on this clone: The same CDR3 also results from other DNA sequences found in this sample. The chain combines TRBV6-5 with TRBJ1-1, with 9 nucleotides matching TRBD1. This CDR3 spans 13 amino acids. Looked up from germline, CDR1 is MNHEY and CDR2 is SVGAGI. V shed 7 bases and J 3 bases; nucleotides not matched to a gene: 3. The CDR3 DNA follows: TGTGCCAGCATCCGGGACAGGGACACTGAAGCTTTCTTT. Protein: CASIRDRDTEAFF.

The rearrangement joins TRBV24-1 to TRBJ2-5; D is possibly TRBD1 (5 bases). V lost 4 bases and J lost 4, with 9 bases in between. Per the germline V gene, CDR1 is KGHDR and CDR2 is SFDVKD. CDR3 length: 13 amino acids. The CDR3 DNA reads TGTGCCACCAGTGACTCCGACAGAGAGACCCAGTACTTC. It is translated as CATSDSDRETQYF.

J is TRBJ2-3 and V is TRBV7-2; D is perhaps TRBD1 (5 bases). Germline lookup yields CDR1 SGHTA and CDR2 FQGNSA. V lost 1 base and J lost 1, with 9 bases in between. This CDR3 has 15 residues. The CDR3 is CASSLVSQGTDTQYF. CDR3 DNA: TGTGCCAGCAGCTTAGTGTCACAGGGCACAGATACGCAGTATTTT.

V is TRBV28 and J is TRBJ2-7; possible D gene TRBD2, 6 bases. Trimming took off 5 bases at V and 4 bases at J, with 21 bases between the two ends. There are 16 residues in the CDR3. Germline-derived CDR1 and CDR2 are MDHEN and SYDVKM. The CDR3 coding sequence is TGTGCCAGCAGTGCGTTGTTGGGGGGAACCGTTTACGAGCAGTACTTC. It codes for CASSALLGGTVYEQYF.

This sequence joins TRBV7-3 and TRBJ1-1, with D tentatively TRBD1 (5 bases). Per the germline V gene, CDR1 is SGHTA and CDR2 is FQGTGA. CDR3 size: 15 residues. V was clipped by 4 bases and J by 0 bases, with 12 bases between them. The CDR3 loop reads CASSYDSRLNTEAFF. The CDR3 DNA sequence: TGTGCCAGCAGCTATGACAGCAGACTGAACACTGAAGCTTTCTTT.

This clone came up a few times. The chain links TRBV7-6 to TRBJ2-7, with 10 bases that match TRBD1. The CDR3 totals 16 residues. Germline CDR1 reads SGHVS; CDR2 reads FNYEAQ. V dropped 8 bases and J dropped 6; count of bases not matched to a gene: 16. CDR3 coding DNA: TGTGCCAGCTCCCCGGTTTCAGGGACAGGGGTTGCCGAGCAGTACTTC. Translating gives CASSPVSGTGVAEQYF.

This sequence joins TRBV9 and TRBJ2-7, with D possibly TRBD1 on 6 matching bases. V lost 0 bases and J lost 2, with 12 bases in between. This CDR3 comprises 15 residues. CDR1 and CDR2 from the germline V gene are SGDLS and YYNGEE. CDR3 region: CASSVDTGSTYEQYF. Here the CDR3 DNA reads TGTGCCAGCAGCGTAGACACAGGGTCCACCTACGAGCAGTACTTC. Together with reference TRBV9 and TRBJ2-7, the CDR3 gives the full variable domain: DSGVTQTPKHLITATGQRVTLRCSPRSGDLSVYWYQQSLDQGLQFLIQYYNGEERAKGNILERFSAQQFPDLHSELNLSSLELGDSALYFCASSVDTGSTYEQYFGPGTRLTVT.

V is TRBV19 and J is TRBJ2-4; TRBD1 is a possible D gene (5 bases). Trimming took 7 bases from V and 0 from J, leaving 19 bases between them. The CDR3 consists of 17 residues. Germline CDR1 is LNHDA and CDR2 is SQIVND (reference sequence). CDR3 protein: CASKAGIGGSAKNIQYF. The CDR3 region has the DNA TGTGCCAGTAAGGCAGGGATCGGCGGTTCAGCCAAAAACATTCAGTACTTC.

The V call is TRBV20-1, the J call TRBJ1-3, with D perhaps matching TRBD1 (5 bases). This CDR3 region has 11 residues. V lost 6 bases and J lost 7, with 10 bases in between. CDR1 and CDR2 from the germline V gene are DFQATT and SNEGSKA (reference sequence). CDR3 in DNA: TGCAGTGCCGAGAAGGGGAACACCATATATTTT. This gives the protein CSAEKGNTIYF.

The V gene is TRBV28, the J gene TRBJ2-3; TRBD2 aligns across 12 bases. Germline values: CDR1 MDHEN, CDR2 SYDVKM. CDR3 size: 17 residues. With 3 bases clipped from V and 5 bases from J, the junction kept 9 bases outside the gene matches. CDR3 sequence: CASSFSRLAGERDTQYF. CDR3 in DNA: TGTGCCAGCAGTTTTTCTCGACTAGCGGGAGAACGAGATACGCAGTATTTT.